The 5 T cell receptor beta chains listed next were all sequenced from one sample in a study of blood T cells in healthy people across ages. A sample-barcoded 5' primer and a J-beta primer mix were used in a second PCR of about 7 to 11 cycles. One entry per CDR3 protein results from TCRdb running MiXCR on the 5' RACE reads. Counted here are approximately 800,000 distinct CDR3 sequences, 25% occurring once; the ten biggest clones make up more than 3%. The same sample was also used in a study of T cells of mothers and their children.

Sequenced: blood. These receptors all come from a boy between 10 and 17 years old in good health.

V and J are TRBV28 and TRBJ2-5; D gene ambiguous. CDR1 is MDHEN and CDR2 is SYDVKM in the germline V gene. Trimming removed 2 bases at V and 0 bases at J, with 7 bases between. CDR3 length equals 14 residues. This CDR3 reads CASSLADYQETQYF. In nucleotides, the CDR3 is TGTGCCAGCAGTTTAGCCGACTACCAAGAGACCCAGTACTTC.

This clonotype was counted between two and nine times. The chain couples TRBV28 to TRBJ2-7, with TRBD2 identical over 7 bases. The CDR3 loop spans 15 amino acids. V lost 5 bases, J lost 4 bases, and 11 bases stayed unmatched. Germline CDR1 and CDR2: MDHEN and SYDVKM. Here the CDR3 reads CASSDSGPLLYEQYF. The CDR3 bases are TGTGCCAGCAGTGATAGCGGGCCGTTACTTTACGAGCAGTACTTC.

This clonotype has just a few counts. The chain carries TRBV5-1 and TRBJ1-5; perhaps TRBD1 as D (5 bases). The germline gives CDR1 SGHRS, CDR2 YFSETQ. The V end lost 0 bases, the J end lost 4 bases, and 14 bases lay between the germline ends. The CDR3 loop spans 16 amino acids. The CDR3 sequence: CASSLGELGANQPQHF. The DNA for the CDR3 is TGCGCCAGCAGCTTGGGAGAGTTAGGGGCTAATCAGCCCCAGCATTTT.

Comments on this clonotype: One end of the junction fails to match germline, which may point to a read error. This rearrangement joins TRBV25-1 to TRBJ2-5, with D unresolved. The CDR3 is 11 amino acids. CDR1 and CDR2 (germline): MGHDK, SYGVNS. CDR3 in amino acids: CAGSATRTQYF. Here the CDR3 DNA reads TGTGCCGGCAGTGCTACCAGGACCCAGTACTTC.

V gene TRBV7-3 combines with J gene TRBJ2-3, with 9 bases fitting TRBD2. CDR1 is SGHTA, CDR2 FQGTGA, per germline. V was clipped by 6 bases and J by 5 bases; unmatched bases: 6. This CDR3 spans 14 amino acids. CDR3 sequence: CASRASGGRDTQYF. The CDR3 bases are TGTGCCAGCAGGGCCAGCGGGGGGAGAGATACGCAGTATTTT.